This TCR beta chain was documented in a study of T cells in Graves' hyperthyroidism and ophthalmopathy. Germline V lookup: CDR1 SGHDN, CDR2 FVKESK. Trimming took off 5 bases at V and 4 bases at J, with 10 bases between the two ends. The length of the CDR3 is 13 residues. The sample holds a few counts of this clonotype. Regions amplified from RNA transcripts were the TCR beta CDR3 regions. RT-PCR in the first round (using the HTBI primer set) targeted the TCR CDR3. Via MiXCR, TCRdb re-called the multiplex PCR reads, giving one row per CDR3 protein. Of some 250,000 distinct CDR3 sequences detected, around 15% appear once; the ten largest clones hold roughly 31%.

The chain carries TRBV14 and TRBJ2-3; no definite D call. The specimen sequenced was blood. The sequence was obtained from a woman in her fifties or sixties with Graves' hyperthyroidism that later progressed to Graves' ophthalmopathy. This chain's CDR3 is CASSRVGPDTQYF. DNA for the CDR3: TGTGCCAGCAGCAGAGTGGGTCCAGATACGCAGTATTTT. The whole variable domain, filled in from reference TRBV14 and TRBJ2-3, reads EAGVTQFPSHSVIEKGQTVTLRCDPISGHDNLYWYRRVMGKEIKFLLHFVKESKQDESGMPNNRFLAERTGGTYSTLKVQPAELEDSGVYFCASSRVGPDTQYFGPGTRLTVL.